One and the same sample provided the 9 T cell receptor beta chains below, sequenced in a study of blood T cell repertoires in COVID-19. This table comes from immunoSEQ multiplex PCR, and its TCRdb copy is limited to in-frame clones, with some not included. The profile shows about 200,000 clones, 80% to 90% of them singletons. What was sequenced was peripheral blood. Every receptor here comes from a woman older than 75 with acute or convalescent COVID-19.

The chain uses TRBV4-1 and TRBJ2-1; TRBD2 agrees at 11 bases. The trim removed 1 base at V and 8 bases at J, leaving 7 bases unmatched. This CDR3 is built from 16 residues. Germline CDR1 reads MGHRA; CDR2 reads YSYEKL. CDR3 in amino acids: CASSQGTLAGVDEQFF. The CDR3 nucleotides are TGCGCCAGCAGCCAAGGGACACTAGCGGGAGTAGATGAGCAGTTCTTC.

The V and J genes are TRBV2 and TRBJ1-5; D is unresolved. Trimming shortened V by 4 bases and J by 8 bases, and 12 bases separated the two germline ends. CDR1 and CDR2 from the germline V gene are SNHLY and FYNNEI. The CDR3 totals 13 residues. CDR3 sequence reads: CASSGSGVEPQHF. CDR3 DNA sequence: TGTGCCAGCAGTGGGAGCGGGGTAGAGCCCCAGCATTTT.

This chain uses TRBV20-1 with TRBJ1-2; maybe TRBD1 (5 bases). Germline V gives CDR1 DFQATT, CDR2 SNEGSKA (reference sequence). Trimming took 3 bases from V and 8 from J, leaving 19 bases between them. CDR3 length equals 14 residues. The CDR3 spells CSASSRPGHTGYTF. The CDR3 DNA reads TGCAGTGCTAGTTCGCGTCCAGGGCACACGGGCTACACCTTC.

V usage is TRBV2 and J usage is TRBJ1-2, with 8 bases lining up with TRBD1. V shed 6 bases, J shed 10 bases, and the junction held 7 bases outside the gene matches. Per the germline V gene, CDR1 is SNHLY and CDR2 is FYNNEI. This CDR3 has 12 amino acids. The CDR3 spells CASRETGVDYTF. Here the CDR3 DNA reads TGTGCCAGCAGGGAGACAGGGGTTGACTACACCTTC.

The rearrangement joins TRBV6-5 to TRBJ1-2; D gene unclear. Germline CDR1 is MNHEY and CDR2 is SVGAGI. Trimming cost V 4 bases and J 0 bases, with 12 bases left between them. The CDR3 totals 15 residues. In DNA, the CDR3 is TGTGCCAGCAGTTTGACGGGTATCTCTAACTATGGCTACACCTTC. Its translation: CASSLTGISNYGYTF.

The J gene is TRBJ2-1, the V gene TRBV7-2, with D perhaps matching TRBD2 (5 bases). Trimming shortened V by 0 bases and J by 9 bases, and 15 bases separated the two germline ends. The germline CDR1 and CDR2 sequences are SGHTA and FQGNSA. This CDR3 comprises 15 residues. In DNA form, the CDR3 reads TGTGCCAGCAGCTTAGCGCTTAGTACTAGTAGTGAGCAGTTCTTC. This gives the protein CASSLALSTSSEQFF.

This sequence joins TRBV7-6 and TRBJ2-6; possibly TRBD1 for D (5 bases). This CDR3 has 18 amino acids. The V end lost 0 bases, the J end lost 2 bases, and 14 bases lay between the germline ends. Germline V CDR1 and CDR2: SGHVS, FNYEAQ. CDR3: CASSLAPLQGAGANVLTF. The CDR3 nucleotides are TGTGCCAGCAGCTTAGCTCCCCTCCAGGGCGCTGGGGCCAACGTCCTGACTTTC.

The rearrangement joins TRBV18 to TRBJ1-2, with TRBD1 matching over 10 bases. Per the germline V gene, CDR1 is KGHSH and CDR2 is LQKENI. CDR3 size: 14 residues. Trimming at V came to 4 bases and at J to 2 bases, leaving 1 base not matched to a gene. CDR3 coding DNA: TGTGCCAGCTCACGACAGGGGGCGAACTATGGCTACACCTTC. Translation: CASSRQGANYGYTF. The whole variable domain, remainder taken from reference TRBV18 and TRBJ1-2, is NAGVMQNPRHLVRRRGQEARLRCSPMKGHSHVYWYRQLPEEGLKFMVYLQKENIIDESGMPKERFSAEFPKEGPSILRIQQVVRGDSAAYFCASSRQGANYGYTFGSGTRLTVV.

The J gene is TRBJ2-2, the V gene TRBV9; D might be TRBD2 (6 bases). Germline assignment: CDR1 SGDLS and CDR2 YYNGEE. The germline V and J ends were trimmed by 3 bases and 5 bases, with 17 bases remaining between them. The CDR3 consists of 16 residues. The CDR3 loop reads CASSARLVRGTGELFF. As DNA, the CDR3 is TGTGCCAGCAGCGCCAGACTAGTTCGGGGGACCGGGGAGCTGTTTTTT.